Following are 7 T cell receptor beta chains from one sample sequenced in a study of CD8 T cells in Susac syndrome. Random-hexamer reverse transcription was applied to roughly 0.5 to 1 ug RNA. TCRdb reprocessed the immunoSEQ multiplex PCR reads via MiXCR and lists one record per CDR3 protein. The sample holds 75,000 to 80,000 distinct CDR3 sequences, approximately 94% seen once. Sequencing was done on a sample of CD8+ T cells from PBMCs. The receptors stem from a human donor with Susac syndrome.

This chain uses TRBV20-1 with TRBJ2-1; D unresolved. Trimming removed 6 bases at V and 0 bases at J, with 15 bases between. CDR3 length: 15 amino acids. Per the germline V gene, CDR1 is DFQATT and CDR2 is SNEGSKA (reference sequence). The CDR3 DNA sequence: TGCAGTGCCCTCCCGAGCCGAAGCTCCTACAATGAGCAGTTCTTC. It codes for CSALPSRSSYNEQFF.

The V gene is TRBV4-3, the J gene TRBJ2-3; possible D gene TRBD2, 6 bases. Trimming took 3 bases from V and 2 from J, leaving 15 bases between them. The CDR3 runs to 16 residues. The germline gives CDR1 LGHNA, CDR2 YSLEER. CDR3: CASSQDWGDLTDTQYF. The DNA of the CDR3 is TGCGCCAGCAGCCAGGACTGGGGGGACCTCACAGATACGCAGTATTTT.

V is TRBV7-9 and J is TRBJ2-5; D remains unclear. The CDR3 has 13 amino acids. The ends were cut back, 1 base at V and 3 bases at J, with 6 bases in the middle. Germline V lookup: CDR1 SEHNR, CDR2 FQNEAQ (reference sequence). CDR3 nucleotides: TGTGCCAGCAGCTTAGTCACAGAAGAGACCCAGTACTTC. Protein: CASSLVTEETQYF.

This chain uses TRBV5-4 with TRBJ1-1, with D uncertain. There are 11 residues in the CDR3. Germline values: CDR1 SGHNT, CDR2 YYREEE (reference sequence). The V end was cut by 1 base, the J end by 6 bases, with 4 bases between. CDR3 coding DNA: TGTGCCAGCAGCTTGCTCTCTGAAGCTTTCTTT. The encoded protein is CASSLLSEAFF.

The rearrangement links TRBV7-2 to TRBJ2-7, with TRBD2 matching over 8 bases. The junction had 2 bases not matched to a gene; V was cut back by 1 base and J by 0 bases. CDR3 size: 15 residues. The germline V gene has CDR1 SGHTA and CDR2 FQGNSA. CDR3 coding DNA: TGTGCCAGCAGCTTAGGTCGGGGGGGCTCCTACGAGCAGTACTTC. Encoded protein: CASSLGRGGSYEQYF.

The sample holds one count of this clonotype. The chain is built from TRBV7-9 and TRBJ2-7; D might be TRBD1 (5 bases). CDR3 length: 13 amino acids. Germline values: CDR1 SEHNR, CDR2 FQNEAQ (reference sequence). V was pared by 1 base and J by 3 bases, with 7 bases between. Here the CDR3 DNA reads TGTGCCAGCAGCTTAGTGGGGCGCTACGAGCAGTACTTC. It specifies CASSLVGRYEQYF.

The CDR3 DNA sequence: TGTGCCAGTATTAGCCAGGGCAATCAGCCCCAGCATTTT. Its translation is CASISQGNQPQHF. This chain uses TRBV19 with TRBJ1-5; unclear D gene. Trimming cost V 7 bases and J 2 bases, with 9 bases left between them. CDR1 LNHDA and CDR2 SQIVND come from the germline V gene (reference sequence). This CDR3 region has 13 residues.